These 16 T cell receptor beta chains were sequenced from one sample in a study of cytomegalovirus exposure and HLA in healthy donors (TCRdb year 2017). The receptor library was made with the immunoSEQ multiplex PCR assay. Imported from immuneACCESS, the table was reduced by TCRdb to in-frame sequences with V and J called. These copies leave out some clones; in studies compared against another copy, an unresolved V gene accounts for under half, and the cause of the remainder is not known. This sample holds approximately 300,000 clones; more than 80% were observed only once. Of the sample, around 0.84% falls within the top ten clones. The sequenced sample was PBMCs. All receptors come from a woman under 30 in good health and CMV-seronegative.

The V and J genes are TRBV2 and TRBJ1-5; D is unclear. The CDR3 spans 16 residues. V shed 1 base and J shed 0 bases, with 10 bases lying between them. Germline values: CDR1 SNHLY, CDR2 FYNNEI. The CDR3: CASSEVSYNSNQPQHF. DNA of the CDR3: TGTGCCAGCAGTGAAGTCAGTTATAATAGCAATCAGCCCCAGCATTTT.

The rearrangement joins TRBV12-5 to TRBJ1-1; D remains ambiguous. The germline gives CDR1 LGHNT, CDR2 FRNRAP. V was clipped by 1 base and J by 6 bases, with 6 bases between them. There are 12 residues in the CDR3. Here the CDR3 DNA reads TGTGCTAGTGGTTTGGGACAAGCTGAAGCTTTCTTT. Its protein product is CASGLGQAEAFF.

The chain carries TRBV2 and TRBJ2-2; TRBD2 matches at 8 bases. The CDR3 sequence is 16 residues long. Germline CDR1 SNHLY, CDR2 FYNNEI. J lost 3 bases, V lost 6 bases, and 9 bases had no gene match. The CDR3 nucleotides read TGTGCCAGCAGGACCACCAGCGGGAGCGACACCGGGGAGCTGTTTTTT. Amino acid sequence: CASRTTSGSDTGELFF.

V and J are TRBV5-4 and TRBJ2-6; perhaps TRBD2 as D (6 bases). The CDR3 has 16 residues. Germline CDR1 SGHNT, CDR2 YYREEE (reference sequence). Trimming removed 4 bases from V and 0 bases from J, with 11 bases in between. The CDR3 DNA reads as TGTGCCAGCAGCAGCGGGTCCACCTCTGGGGCCAACGTCCTGACTTTC. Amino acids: CASSSGSTSGANVLTF.

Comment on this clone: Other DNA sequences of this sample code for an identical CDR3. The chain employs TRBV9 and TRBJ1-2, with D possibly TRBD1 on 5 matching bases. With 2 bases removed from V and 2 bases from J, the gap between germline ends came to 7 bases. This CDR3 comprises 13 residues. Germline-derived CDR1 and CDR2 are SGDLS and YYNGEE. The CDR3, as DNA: TGTGCCAGCAGCGTCAGGGAAAACTATGGCTACACCTTC. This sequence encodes CASSVRENYGYTF.

CDR3 protein: CASSLEQGHEQYF. In DNA form, the CDR3 reads TGCGCCAGCAGCTTGGAGCAGGGCCACGAGCAGTACTTC. V and J are TRBV5-1 and TRBJ2-7; D perhaps matches TRBD1 (5 bases). The germline gives CDR1 SGHRS, CDR2 YFSETQ. Trimming stripped 0 bases from V and 5 bases from J, with 9 bases between. The CDR3 loop spans 13 amino acids.

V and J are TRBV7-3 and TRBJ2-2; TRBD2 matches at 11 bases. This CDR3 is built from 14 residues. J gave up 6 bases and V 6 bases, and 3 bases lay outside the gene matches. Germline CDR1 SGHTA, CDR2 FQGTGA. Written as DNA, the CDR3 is TGTGCCAGCAGGAGGGGACTAGCGGCCGGGGAGCTGTTTTTT. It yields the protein CASRRGLAAGELFF.

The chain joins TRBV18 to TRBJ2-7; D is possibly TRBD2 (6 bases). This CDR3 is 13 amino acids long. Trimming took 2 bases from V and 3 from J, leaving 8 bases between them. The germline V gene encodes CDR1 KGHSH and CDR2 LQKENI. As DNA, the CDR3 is TGTGCCAGCTCACCAGGGACTCGCTACGAGCAGTACTTC. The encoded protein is CASSPGTRYEQYF.

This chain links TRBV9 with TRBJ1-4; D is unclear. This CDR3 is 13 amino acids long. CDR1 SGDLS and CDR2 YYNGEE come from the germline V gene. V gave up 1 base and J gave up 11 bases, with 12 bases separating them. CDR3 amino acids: CASSVSATGKLFF. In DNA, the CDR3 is TGTGCCAGCAGCGTATCTGCAACGGGGAAACTGTTTTTT.

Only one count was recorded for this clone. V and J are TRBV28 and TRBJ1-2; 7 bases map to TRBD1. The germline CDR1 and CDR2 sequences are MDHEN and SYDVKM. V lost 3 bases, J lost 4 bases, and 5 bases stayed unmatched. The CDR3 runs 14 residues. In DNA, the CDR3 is TGTGCCAGCAGTTTGGGACAGATCAGCTATGGCTACACCTTC. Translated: CASSLGQISYGYTF.

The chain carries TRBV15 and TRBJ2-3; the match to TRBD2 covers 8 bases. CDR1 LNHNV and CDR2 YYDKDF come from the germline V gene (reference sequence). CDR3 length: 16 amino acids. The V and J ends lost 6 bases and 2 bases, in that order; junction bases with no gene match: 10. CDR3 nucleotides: TGTGCCACCAGAAGGCGACCGGGAGGGATCACAGATACGCAGTATTTT. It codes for CATRRRPGGITDTQYF.

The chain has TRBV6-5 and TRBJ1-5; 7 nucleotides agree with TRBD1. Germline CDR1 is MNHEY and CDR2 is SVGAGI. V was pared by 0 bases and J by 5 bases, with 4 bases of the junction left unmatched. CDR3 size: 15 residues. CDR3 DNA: TGTGCCAGCAGTTACTCGGGGGACAGCCATCAGCCCCAGCATTTT. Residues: CASSYSGDSHQPQHF.

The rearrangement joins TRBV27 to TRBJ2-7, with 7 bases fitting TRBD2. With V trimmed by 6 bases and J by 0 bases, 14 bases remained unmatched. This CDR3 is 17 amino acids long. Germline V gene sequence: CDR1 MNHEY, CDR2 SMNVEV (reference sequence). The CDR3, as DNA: TGTGCCAGCAGCCGCCTAACCGGGCTAGCGGACTCCTACGAGCAGTACTTC. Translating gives CASSRLTGLADSYEQYF.

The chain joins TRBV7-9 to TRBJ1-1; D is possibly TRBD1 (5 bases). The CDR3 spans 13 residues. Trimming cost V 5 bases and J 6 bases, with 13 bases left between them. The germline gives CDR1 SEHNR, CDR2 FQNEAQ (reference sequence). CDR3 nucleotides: TGTGCCAGCAGCCCCGCAGGGTTTTCTGAAGCTTTCTTT. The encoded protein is CASSPAGFSEAFF.

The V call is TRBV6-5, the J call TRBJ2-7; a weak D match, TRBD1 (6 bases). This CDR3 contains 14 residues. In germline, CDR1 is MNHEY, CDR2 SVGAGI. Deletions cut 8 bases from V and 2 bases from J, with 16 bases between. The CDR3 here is CASASRDKTYEQYF. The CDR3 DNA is TGTGCCAGCGCCTCCCGGGACAAGACCTACGAGCAGTACTTC.

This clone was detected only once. The CDR3 region is CASSEDTTEDTQYF. DNA of the CDR3: TGTGCCAGCAGTGAGGACACCACCGAGGATACGCAGTATTTT. The genes are TRBV2 and TRBJ2-3, with a possible D match to TRBD1 (5 bases). The CDR3 length is 14 residues. V lost 3 bases and J 6 bases, leaving 13 bases between the germline ends. Germline V gene lookup returns CDR1 SNHLY and CDR2 FYNNEI.